Following are 30 T cell receptor beta chains from one sample sequenced in a study of T-cell memory formation after mild COVID-19. Each CDR3 protein is one row after TCRdb ran MiXCR on the 5' RACE reads. The profile shows hundreds of thousands of distinct CDR3 sequences, about 20% of them singletons. Sequencing was done on a sample of PBMCs or a T cell subset sorted from them (not recorded which). These receptors all come from an adult woman who had mild COVID-19 (a few samples of this study predate the infection). Cell type and time point are not known.

The chain links TRBV11-3 to TRBJ2-2; tentatively, D is TRBD1 (6 bases). The CDR3 covers 14 residues. The germline gives CDR1 SGHNT, CDR2 YENEEA. V was trimmed by 2 bases and J by 5 bases, leaving 9 bases between them. The CDR3 sequence: CASSLQGHTGELFF. The CDR3 bases are TGTGCCAGCAGCTTACAGGGGCATACCGGGGAGCTGTTTTTT.

This clonotype was observed many times. The chain uses TRBV5-1 and TRBJ2-5, with D uncertain. V was pared by 4 bases and J by 3 bases, with 10 bases between. CDR3 length equals 13 residues. Germline CDR1 and CDR2: SGHRS and YFSETQ. CDR3 sequence: CASSLDEEETQYF. The CDR3, as DNA: TGCGCCAGCAGCCTCGATGAGGAAGAGACCCAGTACTTC.

The chain employs TRBV25-1 and TRBJ2-1; 9 nucleotides match TRBD2. Germline CDR1 MGHDK, CDR2 SYGVNS. Trimming cost V 3 bases and J 5 bases; bases outside gene matches: 5. The CDR3 consists of 15 residues. This CDR3 is CASSDWRGGNNEQFF. In DNA, the CDR3 is TGTGCCAGCAGTGATTGGCGGGGGGGAAACAATGAGCAGTTCTTC.

This clonotype has a handful of counts. This chain's CDR3 is CSARGTGSYEQYF. In DNA form, the CDR3 reads TGCAGTGCTAGGGGGACAGGATCCTACGAGCAGTACTTC. The V gene is TRBV20-1, the J gene TRBJ2-7; 8 bases are shared with TRBD1. Germline CDR1 reads DFQATT; CDR2 reads SNEGSKA (reference sequence). V lost 3 bases to trimming and J lost 1 base; unmatched junction nucleotides: 2. This CDR3 contains 13 residues.

This clonotype has just a few counts. The chain links TRBV3-1 to TRBJ1-2, with D unresolved. Trimming took off 1 base at V and 8 bases at J, with 8 bases between the two ends. Germline lookup yields CDR1 LGHDT and CDR2 YNNKEL (reference sequence). CDR3 size: 12 residues. This CDR3 reads CASSQVGKGYTF. CDR3 in DNA: TGTGCCAGCAGCCAAGTCGGAAAGGGCTACACCTTC.

This chain joins TRBV20-1 and TRBJ2-3, with D perhaps matching TRBD1 or TRBD2 (5 bases each). Trimming removed 5 bases from V and 1 base from J, with 10 bases in between. Germline CDR1 and CDR2: DFQATT and SNEGSKA (reference sequence). This CDR3 has 13 residues. The CDR3 loop is CSALWDGTDTQYF. As DNA, the CDR3 is TGCAGTGCTCTTTGGGACGGCACAGATACGCAGTATTTT.

At least ten counts were recorded for this clonotype. V gene TRBV7-2 combines with J gene TRBJ2-7, with TRBD1 matching 8 bases. CDR1 SGHTA and CDR2 FQGNSA come from the germline V gene. V shed 7 bases and J 3 bases; nucleotides not matched to a gene: 8. The CDR3 contains 14 residues. Written as DNA, the CDR3 is TGTGCCAGCACCGTGGGGACAGGTGACTACGAGCAGTACTTC. Translating gives CASTVGTGDYEQYF.

This clonotype has a handful of counts. This chain uses TRBV7-8 with TRBJ2-3, with D uncertain. Trimming shortened V by 3 bases and J by 0 bases, and 10 bases separated the two germline ends. Germline loops: CDR1 SGHVS, CDR2 FQNEAQ. This CDR3 has 15 amino acids. The CDR3 coding sequence is TGTGCCAGCAGCTTCACTGGGCCCAGCACAGATACGCAGTATTTT. Translated: CASSFTGPSTDTQYF.

This chain connects TRBV11-2 to TRBJ1-1, with D perhaps matching TRBD1 (5 bases). The CDR3 length is 13 residues. The germline V and J ends were trimmed by 6 bases and 11 bases, with 19 bases remaining between them. CDR1 is SGHAT, CDR2 FQNNGV, per germline. Written as DNA, the CDR3 is TGTGCCAGCAGATACCCGAATGGGGGTTACGCTTTCTTT. It translates to CASRYPNGGYAFF.

This clonotype was found a few times. The chain has TRBV6-5 and TRBJ2-2, with TRBD1 matching 7 bases. The CDR3 runs to 14 residues. The germline V gene encodes CDR1 MNHEY and CDR2 SVGAGI. V trimming: 7 bases; J trimming: 3 bases; junction bases outside the gene matches: 5. CDR3 residues: CASKRGPDTGELFF. CDR3 nucleotides: TGTGCCAGCAAGAGGGGGCCCGACACCGGGGAGCTGTTTTTT.

The rearrangement uses TRBV29-1 and TRBJ2-1, with 7 nucleotides matching TRBD2. This CDR3 has 15 amino acids. From germline, CDR1 is SQVTM and CDR2 ANQGSEA. Trimming took 1 base from V and 0 from J; bases not matched to a gene: 3. The CDR3 DNA reads TGCAGCGTTGAAGGTCGCGGGAGCTCCTACAATGAGCAGTTCTTC. Its protein is CSVEGRGSSYNEQFF.

The V and J genes are TRBV20-1 and TRBJ2-5; TRBD1 matches 7 bases. There are 15 residues in the CDR3. Germline loops: CDR1 DFQATT, CDR2 SNEGSKA (reference sequence). Trimming cost V 2 bases and J 5 bases; bases outside gene matches: 11. The CDR3, as DNA: TGCAGTGCTAGACCACTGACAGGGTTGGGGGAGACCCAGTACTTC. The encoded protein is CSARPLTGLGETQYF.

This rearrangement joins TRBV6-6 to TRBJ2-7; weak D call: TRBD2 (5 bases). CDR1 and CDR2 from the germline V gene are MNHNY and SVGAGI (reference sequence). CDR3 length: 14 amino acids. V lost 5 bases, J lost 2 bases, and 13 bases lay in between. The CDR3 here is CASSPSDGAYEQYF. The DNA of the CDR3 is TGTGCCAGCAGTCCATCGGACGGGGCCTACGAGCAGTACTTC.

This clonotype was detected a few times. The chain employs TRBV29-1 and TRBJ2-3; a weak D match, TRBD2 (6 bases). Germline V lookup: CDR1 SQVTM, CDR2 ANQGSEA. V shed 7 bases and J shed 2 bases, with 16 bases lying between them. The CDR3 sequence is 14 residues long. The CDR3 DNA reads as TGCAGCGCTACGACTAGTTCCTACACAGATACGCAGTATTTT. Translated, it gives CSATTSSYTDTQYF.

A few counts support this clonotype. The rearrangement links TRBV19 to TRBJ2-7; D is undetermined. Germline lookup yields CDR1 LNHDA and CDR2 SQIVND (reference sequence). CDR3 length: 13 residues. The V end lost 3 bases, the J end lost 0 bases, and 6 bases lay between the germline ends. The CDR3 nucleotides read TGTGCCAGTAGTATCCAGGACTCCTACGAGCAGTACTTC. Its protein is CASSIQDSYEQYF.

The table lists this clonotype with many counts. The chain joins TRBV29-1 to TRBJ2-1; D might be TRBD2 (5 bases). CDR3 size: 12 residues. Germline loops: CDR1 SQVTM, CDR2 ANQGSEA. V lost 6 bases and J lost 10, with 16 bases in between. In DNA form, the CDR3 reads TGCAGCGTGGAGAGGGATGGTAGGGAGCAGTTCTTC. It specifies CSVERDGREQFF.

The rearrangement links TRBV29-1 to TRBJ2-3; D might be TRBD1 (6 bases). The CDR3 runs 14 residues. The germline V gene has CDR1 SQVTM and CDR2 ANQGSEA. The V gene lost 0 bases and the J gene lost 4 bases, with 11 bases spanning the gap. Written as DNA, the CDR3 is TGCAGCGTTGAAGATCGCAGGGGAGCAGATACGCAGTATTTT. It codes for CSVEDRRGADTQYF.

The table lists this clonotype with a count of one. The CDR3 reads CASSPWGLEGDEQFF. The CDR3 nucleotides read TGTGCCAGCTCACCATGGGGCCTGGAAGGCGATGAGCAGTTCTTC. The V gene is TRBV18, the J gene TRBJ2-1, with D perhaps TRBD1 (5 bases). Germline CDR1 KGHSH, CDR2 LQKENI. V shed 2 bases and J shed 8 bases, with 16 bases lying between them. This CDR3 is 15 amino acids long. Variable domain in full (rest from reference TRBV18 and TRBJ2-1): NAGVMQNPRHLVRRRGQEARLRCSPMKGHSHVYWYRQLPEEGLKFMVYLQKENIIDESGMPKERFSAEFPKEGPSILRIQQVVRGDSAAYFCASSPWGLEGDEQFFGPGTRLTVL.

This clonotype was detected a few times. V usage is TRBV15 and J usage is TRBJ1-5, with D possibly being TRBD1 (6 bases). With 3 bases removed from V and 2 bases from J, the gap between germline ends came to 11 bases. CDR3 length equals 15 residues. Germline V gene data show CDR1 as LNHNV and CDR2 as YYDKDF (reference sequence). Written as DNA, the CDR3 is TGTGCCACCAGCAGGGGCTCAGGGGGCAATCAGCCCCAGCATTTT. It codes for CATSRGSGGNQPQHF.

The chain joins TRBV20-1 to TRBJ1-5, with D perhaps TRBD1 (6 bases). V lost 0 bases and J lost 5, with 11 bases in between. In germline, CDR1 is DFQATT, CDR2 SNEGSKA (reference sequence). The CDR3 consists of 14 residues. This chain's CDR3 is CSARDPGEDQPQHF. The CDR3 coding sequence is TGCAGTGCTAGAGATCCAGGGGAGGATCAGCCCCAGCATTTT.

The chain joins TRBV7-3 to TRBJ2-3, with 8 nucleotides matching TRBD1. Germline V lookup: CDR1 SGHTA, CDR2 FQGTGA. V shed 4 bases, J shed 1 base, and the junction held 4 bases outside the gene matches. The CDR3 contains 15 residues. The CDR3: CASSSSGQGTDTQYF. The CDR3 DNA sequence: TGTGCCAGCAGCTCCTCGGGACAGGGCACAGATACGCAGTATTTT.

This clonotype was counted a few times. The rearrangement links TRBV5-5 to TRBJ1-1; D gene unclear. CDR1 SGHKS and CDR2 YYEKEE come from the germline V gene (reference sequence). The CDR3 contains 14 residues. V lost 4 bases, J lost 0 bases, and 10 bases lay in between. The CDR3: CASSTRTVNTEAFF. DNA for the CDR3: TGTGCCAGCAGCACCAGGACGGTGAACACTGAAGCTTTCTTT.

This clonotype was seen only a few times. DNA of the CDR3: TGTGCCAGCAGCGTAGGCCTAGCGGCGAGAGGGGACATTCAGTACTTC. This encodes CASSVGLAARGDIQYF. V and J are TRBV9 and TRBJ2-4, with TRBD2 matching over 7 bases. With V trimmed by 0 bases and J by 8 bases, 11 bases remained unmatched. The CDR3 extends over 16 amino acids. Germline loops: CDR1 SGDLS, CDR2 YYNGEE.

This clonotype has only a few counts. The chain combines TRBV20-1 with TRBJ1-3, with a weak D call TRBD1 (5 bases). V gave up 5 bases and J gave up 2 bases, with 7 bases separating them. The CDR3 runs 12 residues. Germline-derived CDR1 and CDR2 are DFQATT and SNEGSKA (reference sequence). The CDR3: CSAPGPGNTIYF. CDR3 in DNA: TGCAGTGCTCCGGGGCCTGGAAACACCATATATTTT.

This clonotype has only a few counts. The chain has TRBV15 and TRBJ2-7; D is perhaps TRBD2 (6 bases). Looked up from germline, CDR1 is LNHNV and CDR2 is YYDKDF (reference sequence). CDR3 size: 15 residues. The ends were cut back, 0 bases at V and 0 bases at J, with 9 bases in the middle. In DNA form, the CDR3 reads TGTGCCACCAGCAGAGAACGGGGGAGCTCCTACGAGCAGTACTTC. Its translation: CATSRERGSSYEQYF.

The rearrangement uses TRBV6-5 and TRBJ1-1; weak D call: TRBD1 (5 bases). Trimming removed 5 bases at V and 0 bases at J, with 13 bases between. The CDR3 is made up of 15 amino acids. Germline V gives CDR1 MNHEY, CDR2 SVGAGI. As DNA, the CDR3 is TGTGCCAGCAGTCCACTCAGGGAGGTGAACACTGAAGCTTTCTTT. Protein product: CASSPLREVNTEAFF.

The chain combines TRBV6-1 with TRBJ1-1; D remains unclear. Trimming stripped 2 bases from V and 3 bases from J, with 10 bases between. CDR1 is MNHNS, CDR2 SASEGT, per germline. This CDR3 is 14 amino acids long. CDR3 residues: CASSERPGYTEAFF. Here the CDR3 DNA reads TGTGCCAGCAGTGAACGGCCCGGGTACACTGAAGCTTTCTTT.

V gene TRBV24-1 combines with J gene TRBJ2-1, with a weak D call TRBD2 (5 bases). V was clipped by 5 bases and J by 10 bases, with 20 bases between them. This CDR3 has 15 residues. Germline CDR1 reads KGHDR; CDR2 reads SFDVKD. CDR3 nucleotides: TGTGCCACCAGTGCCGAGGACGGGATAAGAGGAGAGCAGTTCTTC. This gives the protein CATSAEDGIRGEQFF.

This clonotype turned up a few times. V gene TRBV20-1 combines with J gene TRBJ2-2; 11 bases are shared with TRBD2. The junction had 5 bases not matched to a gene; V was cut back by 3 bases and J by 5 bases. There are 15 residues in the CDR3. CDR1 is DFQATT, CDR2 SNEGSKA, per germline (reference sequence). This CDR3 reads CSARLAGGVTGELFF. The CDR3 DNA follows: TGCAGTGCTAGGCTAGCGGGGGGAGTTACCGGGGAGCTGTTTTTT.

The V gene is TRBV6-5, the J gene TRBJ2-6, with D tentatively TRBD1 (5 bases). Germline V gene sequence: CDR1 MNHEY, CDR2 SVGAGI. The CDR3 has 18 amino acids. Trimming cost V 0 bases and J 0 bases, with 12 bases left between them. CDR3: CASSYSDSFSSGANVLTF. CDR3 nucleotides: TGTGCCAGCAGTTACTCTGACAGCTTTAGCTCTGGGGCCAACGTCCTGACTTTC.